The clone carrying this T cell receptor beta chain has a handful of counts. The table came from immunoSEQ multiplex PCR; TCRdb's copy has only in-frame clones and leaves some out. The sample shows 150,000 to 200,000 clones, around four fifths of them seen only once. This record belongs to a study of blood T cell repertoires in COVID-19. About the research overall: T cells, B-cell-depleted T cells, or PBMCs supplied cDNA or gDNA.

The CDR3 has 17 amino acids. Germline V gives CDR1 LNHNV, CDR2 YYDKDF (reference sequence). V dropped 3 bases and J dropped 0; count of bases not matched to a gene: 7. The sequenced material came from PBMCs or T cells enriched from blood (not recorded which). The TCR comes from a woman aged 55-70 years who had recovered from COVID-19. The chain couples TRBV15 to TRBJ2-2; 7 nucleotides agree with TRBD1. The CDR3 sequence is CATSSGLGTANTGELFF. CDR3 coding DNA: TGTGCCACCAGCAGTGGACTCGGGACAGCGAACACCGGGGAGCTGTTTTTT.